These 16 T cell receptor beta chains share one sample of origin, sequenced in a study of T cells after yellow fever vaccination. TCRdb independently ran MiXCR on the 5' RACE reads; one entry per CDR3 protein. The sample holds over 150,000 distinct CDR3 sequences; about 7% are singletons and the top ten take 2.5% to 3%. The sequencing here drew on CD4+ T cells sorted from PBMCs, taken 5 to 6 days after the first yellow fever vaccination. These receptors were taken from a man between 18 and 35 years old who received the YFV17D yellow fever vaccine.

V and J are TRBV5-8 and TRBJ2-5, with D possibly matching TRBD2 (5 bases). Germline-derived CDR1 and CDR2 are SGHTS and YDEGEE. Trimming took off 5 bases at V and 0 bases at J, with 11 bases between the two ends. The CDR3 is 14 residues long. This CDR3 is CASSPGKYQETQYF. The CDR3 DNA reads as TGTGCCAGCAGTCCCGGGAAGTACCAAGAGACCCAGTACTTC.

On this clonotype itself: A much larger clone differs by one base, so this may be a read error. The chain couples TRBV20-1 to TRBJ2-1; 8 nucleotides agree with TRBD2. CDR1 and CDR2 from the germline V gene are DFQATT and SNEGSKA (reference sequence). CDR3 size: 14 residues. J lost 5 bases, V lost 6 bases, and 9 bases had no gene match. CDR3 residues: CSASMTSDDNEQFF. CDR3 nucleotide sequence: TGCAGTGCGAGTATGACTAGCGACGACAATGAGCAGTTCTTC.

This chain joins TRBV28 and TRBJ2-7; D tentatively fits TRBD1 or TRBD2 (5 bases each). The V end lost 4 bases, the J end lost 6 bases, and 19 bases lay between the germline ends. The CDR3 sequence is 15 residues long. Germline lookup yields CDR1 MDHEN and CDR2 SYDVKM. CDR3 coding DNA: TGTGCCAGCAGTTCCCCCGGGACCTTTAAGCGCGAGCAGTACTTC. Its protein is CASSSPGTFKREQYF.

Ten or more counts support this clonotype. V gene TRBV20-1 combines with J gene TRBJ2-5, with D hard to call. The V gene's germline CDR1 is DFQATT and CDR2 SNEGSKA (reference sequence). The length of the CDR3 is 16 residues. V lost 0 bases to trimming and J lost 2 bases, with 16 bases between them. The CDR3 here is CSARDLPGRFQETQYF. The CDR3 region has the DNA TGCAGTGCTAGAGATCTGCCCGGCAGGTTTCAAGAGACCCAGTACTTC.

This clonotype was found many times. The CDR3 coding sequence is TGCGCCAGCAGCCAAGTGCGGCTAGACTACACCGGGGAGCTGTTTTTT. This encodes CASSQVRLDYTGELFF. V gene TRBV4-3 combines with J gene TRBJ2-2; D remains ambiguous. Germline lookup yields CDR1 LGHNA and CDR2 YSLEER. The CDR3 loop spans 16 amino acids. The V and J ends lost 1 base and 3 bases respectively, with 12 bases between them.

This rearrangement joins TRBV7-3 to TRBJ2-1; TRBD1 matches 7 bases. Trimming took 6 bases from V and 5 from J; bases not matched to a gene: 4. CDR3 length: 13 residues. CDR1 SGHTA and CDR2 FQGTGA come from the germline V gene. The CDR3 DNA follows: TGTGCCAGCAGTCAAGACAGGGACAATGAGCAGTTCTTC. It specifies CASSQDRDNEQFF. Full variable domain (outside the CDR3, taken from reference TRBV7-3 and TRBJ2-1): GAGVSQTPSNKVTEKGKYVELRCDPISGHTALYWYRQSLGQGPEFLIYFQGTGAADDSGLPNDRFFAVRPEGSVSTLKIQRTERGDSAVYLCASSQDRDNEQFFGPGTRLTVL.

This clonotype occurred many times. The chain links TRBV28 to TRBJ2-6; a weak D match, TRBD1 (6 bases). CDR3 size: 15 residues. The V gene lost 3 bases and the J gene lost 3 bases, with 9 bases spanning the gap. Germline V CDR1 and CDR2: MDHEN, SYDVKM. In DNA, the CDR3 is TGTGCCAGCAGTTTGCAGGGGAGTGGGGCCAACGTCCTGACTTTC. This encodes CASSLQGSGANVLTF.

This clonotype showed up many times. The genes are TRBV10-3 and TRBJ1-1, with D tentatively TRBD1 (6 bases). The CDR3 sequence is 12 residues long. The germline V gene encodes CDR1 ENHRY and CDR2 SYGVKD. Trimming shortened V by 4 bases and J by 11 bases, and 14 bases separated the two germline ends. In nucleotides, the CDR3 is TGTGCCATCAGTGCACAGGGTGGTGAGGCTTTCTTT. Its translation is CAISAQGGEAFF.

This clonotype showed up many times. The rearrangement joins TRBV9 to TRBJ1-1; D perhaps matches TRBD1 (6 bases). This CDR3 is built from 13 residues. Trimming shortened V by 4 bases and J by 6 bases, and 13 bases separated the two germline ends. Per the germline V gene, CDR1 is SGDLS and CDR2 is YYNGEE. The CDR3 spells CASSKGGGPEAFF. The CDR3 coding sequence is TGTGCCAGCAGCAAAGGGGGGGGCCCTGAAGCTTTCTTT.

Ten or more counts support this clonotype. The chain links TRBV4-3 to TRBJ2-3; no definite D call. The CDR3 totals 14 residues. Per germline, CDR1 LGHNA and CDR2 YSLEER. Deletions cut 3 bases from V and 2 bases from J, with 9 bases between. The CDR3 sequence: CASSHTDLTDTQYF. Here the CDR3 DNA reads TGCGCCAGCAGCCATACGGACCTCACAGATACGCAGTATTTT.

In this sample, this clonotype turned up many times. The CDR3 is CASWGVWDEKLFF. CDR3 sequence (DNA): TGTGCCAGTTGGGGAGTATGGGATGAAAAACTGTTTTTT. The chain couples TRBV2 to TRBJ1-4; D gene uncertain. Trimming took 9 bases from V and 6 from J, leaving 14 bases between them. Germline-derived CDR1 and CDR2 are SNHLY and FYNNEI. The CDR3 is 13 residues long.

Many counts were recorded for this clonotype. The V and J genes are TRBV4-3 and TRBJ2-1; 7 bases are shared with TRBD1. V shed 4 bases, J shed 4 bases, and the junction held 22 bases outside the gene matches. Germline values: CDR1 LGHNA, CDR2 YSLEER. This CDR3 contains 20 residues. The CDR3: CASSRKLSSGTATRYNEQFF. The CDR3 DNA reads as TGCGCCAGCAGCCGCAAACTCAGTTCCGGGACAGCGACCAGATACAATGAGCAGTTCTTC.

This clonotype was detected only a few times. The chain links TRBV18 to TRBJ2-2, with a tentative D call TRBD2 (5 bases). The CDR3 totals 17 residues. CDR1 and CDR2 from the germline V gene are KGHSH and LQKENI. Trimming took off 3 bases at V and 5 bases at J, with 19 bases between the two ends. The CDR3 DNA follows: TGTGCCAGCTCACCCTCGGACTGGGCGTCGGCAACCGGGGAGCTGTTTTTT. It is translated as CASSPSDWASATGELFF.

At least ten counts were recorded for this clonotype. This rearrangement joins TRBV18 to TRBJ2-1; D remains unclear. This CDR3 contains 11 residues. Trimming removed 3 bases at V and 13 bases at J, with 10 bases between. Germline assignment: CDR1 KGHSH and CDR2 LQKENI. DNA for the CDR3: TGTGCCAGCTCACCGCCGGGCCCCCAGTTCTTC. Its protein is CASSPPGPQFF.

The sample holds many counts of this clonotype. The CDR3 spells CASSQDWGPQYF. The CDR3 region has the DNA TGTGCCAGCAGCCAAGATTGGGGACCGCAGTACTTC. This chain links TRBV14 with TRBJ2-5; TRBD1 or TRBD2 may be the D gene (5 bases each). Trimming removed 0 bases at V and 11 bases at J, with 10 bases between. In germline, CDR1 is SGHDN, CDR2 FVKESK. CDR3 size: 12 residues.

In its sample, this clonotype was seen many times. This chain joins TRBV4-2 and TRBJ2-1; a weak D match, TRBD2 (6 bases). The V gene's germline CDR1 is LGHNA and CDR2 YNFKEQ. The CDR3 covers 16 residues. V was cut by 1 base and J by 4 bases, with 14 bases left in between. For the CDR3, the DNA is TGTGCCAGCAGCCAAGTGGGGGGAGCCGAATACAATGAGCAGTTCTTC. Translation gives CASSQVGGAEYNEQFF.